The 3 T cell receptor beta chains below were found in one sample sequenced in a study of CD8 T cells in ankylosing spondylitis. TCRdb reprocessed the 5' RACE reads with MiXCR, giving one entry per CDR3 protein. The table shows 330,000 or so distinct CDR3 sequences, with around 7.6% occurring only once. Study conclusions and caveats: In ankylosing spondylitis blood, a motif of about 8 highly homologous TCR beta variants appeared characteristic.

No antigen has been assigned to these receptors. The sequenced material came from blood, either unsorted or a sorted T cell fraction (not recorded which). All receptors derive from a male donor with ankylosing spondylitis.

The rearrangement uses TRBV28 and TRBJ2-1, with TRBD2 identical over 7 bases. The CDR3 loop spans 13 amino acids. Germline trimming cut 8 bases from V and 6 bases from J; bases unmatched to any gene: 7. The germline V gene has CDR1 MDHEN and CDR2 SYDVKM. The CDR3 coding sequence is TGTGCCAGCGCCGGGACTACGACCAATGAGCAGTTCTTC. As protein: CASAGTTTNEQFF.

The chain combines TRBV4-1 with TRBJ2-7; 9 nucleotides match TRBD1. Germline lookup yields CDR1 MGHRA and CDR2 YSYEKL. The CDR3 loop spans 15 amino acids. V gave up 3 bases and J gave up 5 bases; unmatched junction bases: 8. CDR3 in DNA: TGCGCCAGCAGCCATACCGGGACAGGGAGTCACGAGCAGTACTTC. This sequence encodes CASSHTGTGSHEQYF.

This clonotype was counted a few times. The rearrangement joins TRBV6-5 to TRBJ1-5; D is perhaps TRBD1 (5 bases). This CDR3 is 14 amino acids long. CDR1 is MNHEY and CDR2 is SVGAGI in the germline V gene. V was clipped by 3 bases and J by 1 base, with 7 bases between them. As DNA, the CDR3 is TGTGCCAGCAGTTATCGACAGAGCAATCAGCCCCAGCATTTT. This gives the protein CASSYRQSNQPQHF.